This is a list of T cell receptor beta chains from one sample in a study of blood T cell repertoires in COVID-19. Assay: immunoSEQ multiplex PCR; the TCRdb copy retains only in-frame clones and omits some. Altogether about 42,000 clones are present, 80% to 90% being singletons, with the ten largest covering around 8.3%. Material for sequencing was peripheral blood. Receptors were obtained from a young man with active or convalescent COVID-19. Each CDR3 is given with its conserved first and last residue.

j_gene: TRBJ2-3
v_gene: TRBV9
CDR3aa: CASTPQNTDTQYF

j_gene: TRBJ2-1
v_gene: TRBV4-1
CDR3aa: CASSQDPRPRGREQFF

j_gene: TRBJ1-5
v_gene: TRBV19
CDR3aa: CASNTGTDPRPQHF

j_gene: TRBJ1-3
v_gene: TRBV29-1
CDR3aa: CSVASLSGNTIYF

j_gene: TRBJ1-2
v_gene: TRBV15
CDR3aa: CATSRDEAYGYTF

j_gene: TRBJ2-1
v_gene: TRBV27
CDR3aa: CASSSMPRDYRNEQFF

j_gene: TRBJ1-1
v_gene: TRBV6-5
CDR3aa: CASSYRQEAGTEAFF

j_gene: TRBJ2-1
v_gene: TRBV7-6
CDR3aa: CASSLEAGGPLPNEQFF

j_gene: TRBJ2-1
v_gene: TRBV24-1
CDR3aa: CATSDTRNYNEQFF

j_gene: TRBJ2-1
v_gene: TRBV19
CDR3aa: CASSIILSTYNEQFF

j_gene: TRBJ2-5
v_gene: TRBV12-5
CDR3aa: CASGPTSGGSLLGETQYF

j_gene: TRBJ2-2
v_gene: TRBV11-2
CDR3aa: CASSHRTSGRAWDTGELFF

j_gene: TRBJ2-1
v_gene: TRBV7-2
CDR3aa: CASSLTSFHEQFF

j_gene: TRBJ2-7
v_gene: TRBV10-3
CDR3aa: CAISERGQGYEQYF

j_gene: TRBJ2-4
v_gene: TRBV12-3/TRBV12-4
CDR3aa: CASSSERARIQYF

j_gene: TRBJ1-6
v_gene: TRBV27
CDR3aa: CASSLPTTGKNSPLHF

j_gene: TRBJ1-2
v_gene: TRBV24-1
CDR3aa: CATSDSTHRDRVGPNYGYTF

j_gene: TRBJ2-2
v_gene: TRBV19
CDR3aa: CASGDRANTGELFF

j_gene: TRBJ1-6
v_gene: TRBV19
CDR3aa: CASRTGKINNSPLHF

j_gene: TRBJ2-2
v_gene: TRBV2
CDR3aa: CASKRVQGTGELFF

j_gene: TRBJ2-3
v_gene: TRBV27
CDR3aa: CASNRLATTDTQYF

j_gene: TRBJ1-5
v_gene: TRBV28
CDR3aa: CASSPSEILVQPQHF

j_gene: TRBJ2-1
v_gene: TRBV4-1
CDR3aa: CASSQSRVRGTTYNEQFF

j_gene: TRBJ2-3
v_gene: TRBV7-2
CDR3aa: CASSFAGGQRRQYF

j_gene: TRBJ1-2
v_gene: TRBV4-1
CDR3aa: CASSQDRGYKVGYGYTF

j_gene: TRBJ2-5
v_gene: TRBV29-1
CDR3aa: CSASQGPRETQYF

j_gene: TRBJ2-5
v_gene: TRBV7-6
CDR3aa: CASSRTTGTETQYF

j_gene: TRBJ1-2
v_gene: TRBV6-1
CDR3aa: CASSETGDYGYTF

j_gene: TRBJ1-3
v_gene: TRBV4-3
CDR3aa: CASSQDAGSAGNTIYF

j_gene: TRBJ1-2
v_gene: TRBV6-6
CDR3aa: CASTSRGKHTF

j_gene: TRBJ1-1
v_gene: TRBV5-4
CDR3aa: CASSLLTGSNRNTEAFF

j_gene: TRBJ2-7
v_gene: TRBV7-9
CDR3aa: CASSSDKTYEQYF

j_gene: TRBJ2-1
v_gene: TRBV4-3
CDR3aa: CASSRASGRTIDEQFF

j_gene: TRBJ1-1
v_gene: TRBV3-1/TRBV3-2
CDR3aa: CASSHHRGNTEAFF

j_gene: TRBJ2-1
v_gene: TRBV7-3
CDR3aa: CASSTLAGVYNEQFF

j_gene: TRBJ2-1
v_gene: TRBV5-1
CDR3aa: CASSLGGTVTSGEQFF

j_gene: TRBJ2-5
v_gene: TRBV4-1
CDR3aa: CASSQAPGAVETQYF

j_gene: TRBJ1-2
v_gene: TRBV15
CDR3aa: CATSSSRGQISGYTF

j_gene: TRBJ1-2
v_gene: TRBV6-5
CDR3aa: CASSYVAGTNYGYTF

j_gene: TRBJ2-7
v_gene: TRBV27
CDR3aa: CASSLLGTGSYEQYF

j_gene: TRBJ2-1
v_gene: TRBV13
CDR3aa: CASSLGLAGVYNEQFF

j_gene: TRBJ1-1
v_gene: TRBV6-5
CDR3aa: CASSYDLTRTTEAFF

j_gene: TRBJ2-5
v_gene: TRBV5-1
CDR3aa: CASIPFGGQQETQYF

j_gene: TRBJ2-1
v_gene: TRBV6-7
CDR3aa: CASSPTPGQSYNEQFF

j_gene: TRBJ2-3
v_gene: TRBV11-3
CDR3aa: CASSVRLVTDTQYF

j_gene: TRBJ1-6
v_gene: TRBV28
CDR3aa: CATDRGSYNSPLHF

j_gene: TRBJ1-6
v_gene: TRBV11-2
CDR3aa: CASSLSGSLNSPLHF

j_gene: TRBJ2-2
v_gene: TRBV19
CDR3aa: CASSSSQGVGAGELFF

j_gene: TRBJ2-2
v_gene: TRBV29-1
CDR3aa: CSVAGQNTGELFF

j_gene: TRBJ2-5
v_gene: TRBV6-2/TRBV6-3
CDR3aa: CASSQGIGETQYF

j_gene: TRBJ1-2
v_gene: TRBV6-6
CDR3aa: CATNSGTDLYGYTF

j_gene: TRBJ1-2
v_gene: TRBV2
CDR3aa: CASSRTGSGYTF

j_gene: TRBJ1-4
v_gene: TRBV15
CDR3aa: CATSRVQGAGEKLFF

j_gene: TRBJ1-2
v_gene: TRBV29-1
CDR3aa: CSVEEEDNNYGYTF

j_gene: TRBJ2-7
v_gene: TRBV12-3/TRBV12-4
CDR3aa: CASSGDRVHEQYF

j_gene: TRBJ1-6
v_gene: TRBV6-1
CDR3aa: CASSEVWGGHQGNSPLHF

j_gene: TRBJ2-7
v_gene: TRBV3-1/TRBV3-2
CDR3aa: CASSHALAGEQYF

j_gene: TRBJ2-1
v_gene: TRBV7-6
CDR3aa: CASSPAPGQARHNEQFF

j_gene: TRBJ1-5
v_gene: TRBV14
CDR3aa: CASSLETGQGQNQPQHF